This T cell receptor beta chain derives from a study of identical twins. General study findings and limits: For out-of-frame alpha sequences shared by twins, low generation probability was in excess. Zero-insertion results could be subject to partial confounding by invariant MAIT and iNKT cells.

The germline gives CDR1 SNHLY, CDR2 FYNNEI. Trimming removed 3 bases at V and 4 bases at J, with 3 bases between. This CDR3 is 11 amino acids long. This clonotype occurred a few times. What it binds is not known. Among all donors, each was a healthy Caucasian. TCRdb used MiXCR to reprocess the 5' RACE reads, holding one entry per CDR3 protein. This table holds around 960,000 distinct CDR3 sequences, 12% found once. The same sample was also studied in work on yellow fever vaccine responses in identical twins. From that report: Twins reportedly had a vaccine T cell response that seemed partly convergent, partly personalized.

This clonotype was obtained from a woman between 18 and 29 years old in good health. The V call is TRBV2, the J call TRBJ1-1; D gene ambiguous. The sequenced material came from PBMCs. The CDR3, as DNA: TGTGCCAGCAGTGACGGCACTGAAGCTTTCTTT. This gives the protein CASSDGTEAFF.